This T cell receptor beta chain came from a study of blood T cell repertoires in COVID-19. Study in general: T cells, B-cell-depleted T cells, or PBMCs supplied cDNA or gDNA.

The CDR3 extends over 14 amino acids. Germline CDR1 reads LNHDA; CDR2 reads SQIVND (reference sequence). V lost 9 bases and J lost 2, with 14 bases in between. Under the authors' procedure: Reference gene primer amplification gave estimated nucleated cell counts. Data came from immunoSEQ multiplex PCR; TCRdb stores just in-frame clones and leaves some out. V and J calls and clone size follow that table, whereas D and trimming were derived from the DNA. The sample lists over 400,000 clones; less than 90% were seen once. Seattle cases were enrolled at active infection and followed longitudinally. Sequences were obtained from peripheral blood. The TCR originated in a woman aged 45-59 years with COVID-19, enrolled during active disease. V usage is TRBV19 and J usage is TRBJ1-5; D may be TRBD1 (6 bases). The CDR3 loop reads CASSDRTGNQPQHF. The CDR3 DNA follows: TGTGCCAGCTCCGACAGGACCGGCAATCAGCCCCAGCATTTT.